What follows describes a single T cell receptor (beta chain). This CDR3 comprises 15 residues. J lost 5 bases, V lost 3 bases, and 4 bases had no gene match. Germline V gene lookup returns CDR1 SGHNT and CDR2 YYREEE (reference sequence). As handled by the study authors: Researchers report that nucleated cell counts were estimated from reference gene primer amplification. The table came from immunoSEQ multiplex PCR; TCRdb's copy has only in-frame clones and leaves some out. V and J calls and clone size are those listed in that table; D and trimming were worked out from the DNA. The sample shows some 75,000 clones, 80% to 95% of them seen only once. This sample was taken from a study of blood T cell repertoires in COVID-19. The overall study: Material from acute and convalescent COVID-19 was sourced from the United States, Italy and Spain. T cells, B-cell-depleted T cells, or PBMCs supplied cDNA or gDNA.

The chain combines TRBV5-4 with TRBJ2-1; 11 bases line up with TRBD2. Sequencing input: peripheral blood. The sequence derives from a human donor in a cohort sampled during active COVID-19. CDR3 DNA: TGTGCCAGCAGCTCCCCTAGCGGGGGGCACAATGAGCAGTTCTTC. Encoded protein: CASSSPSGGHNEQFF.